The 23 T cell receptor beta chains reported below all come from one sample, sequenced in a study of blood T cell repertoires in COVID-19. Only in-frame clones appear in the TCRdb table, and some are missing; sequencing was by immunoSEQ multiplex PCR. The sample carries roughly 46,000 clones, 86% recorded once. The sequenced sample consisted of PBMCs or T cells enriched from blood (not recorded which). These TCRs come from a woman in her forties or fifties who had recovered from COVID-19.

The chain combines TRBV15 with TRBJ2-7; 8 bases are shared with TRBD1. This CDR3 region has 17 residues. Unmatched junction bases numbered 10, after V lost 3 bases and J lost 0 bases. CDR1 and CDR2 from the germline V gene are LNHNV and YYDKDF (reference sequence). CDR3 DNA: TGTGCCACCAGCAGGCCCCCCCGGGACAGGTACTCCTACGAGCAGTACTTC. Its protein is CATSRPPRDRYSYEQYF.

The gene calls are TRBV25-1 and TRBJ1-1; TRBD1 aligns across 7 bases. Germline assignment: CDR1 MGHDK and CDR2 SYGVNS. V gave up 3 bases and J gave up 2 bases; unmatched junction bases: 12. The CDR3 length is 17 residues. CDR3 in amino acids: CASSDPPGGGGNTEAFF. CDR3 sequence (DNA): TGTGCCAGCAGTGACCCCCCAGGGGGAGGCGGAAACACTGAAGCTTTCTTT.

CDR3 region: CASSSGGGETQYF. The DNA for the CDR3 is TGCGCCAGCAGCTCGGGCGGGGGAGAGACCCAGTACTTC. The J gene is TRBJ2-5, the V gene TRBV5-1, with TRBD2 identical over 7 bases. The germline V gene encodes CDR1 SGHRS and CDR2 YFSETQ. J was trimmed by 4 bases and V by 3 bases; bases with no gene match: 3. The CDR3 consists of 13 residues.

This clone appeared a single time. The rearrangement links TRBV18 to TRBJ1-1, with 9 bases matching TRBD1. The germline CDR1 and CDR2 sequences are KGHSH and LQKENI. V shed 3 bases, J shed 8 bases, and the junction held 4 bases outside the gene matches. The CDR3 extends over 13 amino acids. In nucleotides, the CDR3 is TGTGCCAGCTCACCGGGACAGGGAGGGGAAGCTTTCTTT. Translating it yields CASSPGQGGEAFF.

CDR3 bases: TGTGCCAGTAGTACCCAAGCGGGCGGCCGATACGAGCAGTACTTC. Translating it yields CASSTQAGGRYEQYF. This rearrangement joins TRBV19 to TRBJ2-7, with a possible D match to TRBD2 (6 bases). V lost 4 bases to trimming and J lost 4 bases, with 17 bases between them. Germline loops: CDR1 LNHDA, CDR2 SQIVND (reference sequence). There are 15 residues in the CDR3.

The rearrangement links TRBV6-5 to TRBJ1-2, with 7 bases identical to TRBD1. V shed 8 bases, J shed 2 bases, and the junction held 8 bases outside the gene matches. This CDR3 has 14 amino acids. The germline CDR1 and CDR2 sequences are MNHEY and SVGAGI. DNA for the CDR3: TGTGCCAGCGGGAGACAGGGAAAAAACTATGGCTACACCTTC. As protein: CASGRQGKNYGYTF.

The chain links TRBV27 to TRBJ1-2; 10 nucleotides agree with TRBD1. Trimming at V came to 8 bases and at J to 1 base, leaving 7 bases not matched to a gene. From germline, CDR1 is MNHEY and CDR2 SMNVEV (reference sequence). This CDR3 comprises 15 residues. DNA of the CDR3: TGTGCCAGCGCCGACAGGGGGCTTGGTAACTATGGCTACACCTTC. Translating gives CASADRGLGNYGYTF.

This chain joins TRBV10-2 and TRBJ1-5; 8 bases fit TRBD1. Germline trimming cut 4 bases from V and 5 bases from J; bases unmatched to any gene: 4. Germline values: CDR1 WSHSY, CDR2 SAAADI. The CDR3 loop spans 14 amino acids. CDR3 protein: CASSGQGIDQPQHF. The CDR3 region has the DNA TGCGCCAGCAGTGGACAGGGGATAGATCAGCCCCAGCATTTT.

The chain carries TRBV27 and TRBJ1-5, with TRBD1 matching over 8 bases. The germline V gene has CDR1 MNHEY and CDR2 SMNVEV (reference sequence). This CDR3 is 15 amino acids long. V lost 5 bases, J lost 0 bases, and 3 bases stayed unmatched. The CDR3 coding sequence is TGTGCCAGCAGTAGAACAGGGGGTAGCAATCAGCCCCAGCATTTT. Translation gives CASSRTGGSNQPQHF.

The count of this clone is one. The rearrangement uses TRBV19 and TRBJ2-2; 14 nucleotides agree with TRBD2. The germline gives CDR1 LNHDA, CDR2 SQIVND (reference sequence). CDR3 length equals 15 residues. J was trimmed by 7 bases and V by 7 bases; bases with no gene match: 5. The CDR3 DNA is TGTGCCAGTAAGGGACTAGCGGGAGCCGGCGGGGAGCTGTTTTTT. Translation gives CASKGLAGAGGELFF.

The genes are TRBV5-8 and TRBJ2-7; the D is unclear. V was clipped by 4 bases and J by 2 bases, with 13 bases between them. CDR3 size: 14 residues. Germline V gene lookup returns CDR1 SGHTS and CDR2 YDEGEE. CDR3 DNA: TGTGCCAGCAGCCAACGACTGGTTACCTACGAGCAGTACTTC. Amino acids: CASSQRLVTYEQYF.

This clone was seen only once. The gene calls are TRBV10-3 and TRBJ2-1, with TRBD2 identical over 8 bases. In germline, CDR1 is ENHRY, CDR2 SYGVKD. J gave up 7 bases and V 6 bases, and 8 bases lay outside the gene matches. This CDR3 is 14 amino acids long. CDR3 nucleotide sequence: TGTGCCATCAGAGCCGGGGGGGCACCGAATGAGCAGTTCTTC. Its protein product is CAIRAGGAPNEQFF.

This chain connects TRBV7-2 to TRBJ2-3; TRBD2 might be the D (6 bases). Germline CDR1 is SGHTA and CDR2 is FQGNSA. V gave up 4 bases and J gave up 0 bases, with 14 bases separating them. The CDR3 runs to 16 residues. CDR3 sequence (DNA): TGTGCCAGCAGCTCCGCCGGGACTCGCAGCACAGATACGCAGTATTTT. Residues: CASSSAGTRSTDTQYF.

CDR3 sequence reads: CASSLASGSGANVLTF. Written as DNA, the CDR3 is TGTGCCAGCAGTTTAGCCTCGGGCTCTGGGGCCAACGTCCTGACTTTC. This sequence joins TRBV28 and TRBJ2-6; D ambiguous. The CDR3 spans 16 residues. Germline CDR1 MDHEN, CDR2 SYDVKM. V was cut by 2 bases and J by 0 bases, with 8 bases left in between.

DNA of the CDR3: TGTGCCACCAGTGATTCGGCGGGGGCCCACTATAGCAATCAGCCCCAGCATTTT. As protein: CATSDSAGAHYSNQPQHF. The chain couples TRBV24-1 to TRBJ1-5; TRBD1 is a possible D gene (6 bases). The germline CDR1 and CDR2 sequences are KGHDR and SFDVKD. The CDR3 extends over 18 amino acids. V was cut by 2 bases and J by 0 bases, with 16 bases left in between.

The genes are TRBV20-1 and TRBJ2-7; 10 bases map to TRBD2. CDR3 length equals 16 residues. Trimming took 3 bases from V and 3 from J; bases not matched to a gene: 11. Per the germline V gene, CDR1 is DFQATT and CDR2 is SNEGSKA (reference sequence). This CDR3 is CSASRPSGRGYYEQYF. CDR3 in DNA: TGCAGTGCTAGTCGCCCTAGCGGGAGAGGGTACTACGAGCAGTACTTC.

This sequence joins TRBV29-1 and TRBJ2-1; maybe TRBD2 (5 bases). From germline, CDR1 is SQVTM and CDR2 ANQGSEA. V gave up 6 bases and J gave up 3 bases, with 15 bases separating them. This CDR3 has 14 residues. CDR3: CSVQLGSRYNEQFF. CDR3 bases: TGCAGCGTCCAACTAGGGTCCCGCTACAATGAGCAGTTCTTC.

This chain links TRBV4-2 with TRBJ2-1, with 10 bases aligning to TRBD2. This CDR3 is built from 16 residues. The V segment lost 4 bases and the J segment 7 bases; nucleotides outside the gene matches: 10. The germline CDR1 and CDR2 sequences are LGHNA and YNFKEQ. The CDR3 DNA reads as TGTGCCAGCAGCCTATTCGAGCTAGCGGGAGCGAATGAGCAGTTCTTC. This sequence encodes CASSLFELAGANEQFF.

This rearrangement joins TRBV7-2 to TRBJ1-5; perhaps TRBD1 as D (5 bases). Germline CDR1 is SGHTA and CDR2 is FQGNSA. This CDR3 has 15 residues. Trimming pared 1 base from V and 4 bases from J, leaving 11 bases between. CDR3 in amino acids: CASSLGGGLNQPQHF. The DNA for the CDR3 is TGTGCCAGCAGCTTAGGGGGGGGGTTGAATCAGCCCCAGCATTTT.

This chain connects TRBV19 to TRBJ2-5; D perhaps matches TRBD2 (6 bases). CDR1 is LNHDA, CDR2 SQIVND, per germline (reference sequence). The CDR3 is made up of 14 amino acids. V dropped 3 bases and J dropped 5 bases, with 13 bases sitting between them. The CDR3 is CASSIPGGLETQYF. The CDR3 DNA follows: TGTGCCAGTAGTATCCCCGGGGGACTGGAGACCCAGTACTTC.

A few counts support this clone. J is TRBJ1-4 and V is TRBV18; no clear D. Trimming pared 3 bases from V and 8 bases from J, leaving 13 bases between. CDR3 length: 14 residues. CDR1 is KGHSH and CDR2 is LQKENI in the germline V gene. The CDR3 is CASSPAGIREKLFF. CDR3 in DNA: TGTGCCAGCTCACCTGCGGGGATTCGGGAAAAACTGTTTTTT. Full variable domain (remainder filled in from reference TRBV18 and TRBJ1-4): NAGVMQNPRHLVRRRGQEARLRCSPMKGHSHVYWYRQLPEEGLKFMVYLQKENIIDESGMPKERFSAEFPKEGPSILRIQQVVRGDSAAYFCASSPAGIREKLFFGSGTQLSVL.

V usage is TRBV11-2 and J usage is TRBJ1-1; D is possibly TRBD1 (5 bases). Germline V CDR1 and CDR2: SGHAT, FQNNGV. The CDR3 totals 14 residues. Trimming removed 2 bases at V and 2 bases at J, with 9 bases between. For the CDR3, the DNA is TGTGCCAGCAGCTTATTCACAGGAAACACTGAAGCTTTCTTT. It codes for CASSLFTGNTEAFF.

The rearrangement uses TRBV10-1 and TRBJ2-5, with D possibly being TRBD1 (6 bases). V was shortened by 5 bases and J by 2 bases, with 9 bases between the two germline ends. The CDR3 contains 13 residues. CDR1 and CDR2 from the germline V gene are WNHNN and SYGVQD (reference sequence). The CDR3 sequence is CASSPGDQETQYF. The CDR3 nucleotides are TGCGCCAGCAGTCCAGGGGATCAAGAGACCCAGTACTTC.